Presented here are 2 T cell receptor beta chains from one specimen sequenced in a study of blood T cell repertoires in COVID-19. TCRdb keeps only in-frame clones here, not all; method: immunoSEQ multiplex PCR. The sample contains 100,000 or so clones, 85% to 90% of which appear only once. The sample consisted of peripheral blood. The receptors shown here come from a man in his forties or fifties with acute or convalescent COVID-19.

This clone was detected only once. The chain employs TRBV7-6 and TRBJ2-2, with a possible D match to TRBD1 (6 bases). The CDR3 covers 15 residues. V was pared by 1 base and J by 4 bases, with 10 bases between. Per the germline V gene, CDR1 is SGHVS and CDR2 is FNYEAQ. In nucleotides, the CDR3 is TGTGCCAGCAGCTTAGGGAACAGGGTCACCGGGGAGCTGTTTTTT. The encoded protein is CASSLGNRVTGELFF.

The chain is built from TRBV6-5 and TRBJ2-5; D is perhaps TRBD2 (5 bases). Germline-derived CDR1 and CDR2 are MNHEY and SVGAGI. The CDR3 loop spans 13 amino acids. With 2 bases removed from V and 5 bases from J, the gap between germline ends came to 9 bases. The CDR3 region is CASSYEGTETQYF. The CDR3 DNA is TGTGCCAGCAGTTACGAGGGCACGGAGACCCAGTACTTC.